The present TCR beta chain was sequenced within a study of blood T cells in healthy people across ages. Next came a second PCR, run for about 7 to 12 cycles, which used a sample-barcoded 5' primer along with a J-beta primer mix. Carrying 12 random nucleotides, a template-switch adaptor labeled each individual cDNA molecule. Using its own MiXCR run on the 5' RACE reads, TCRdb lists one record per CDR3 protein. The data contain over 600,000 distinct CDR3 sequences, around 21% of them singletons. The trim removed 4 bases at V and 4 bases at J, leaving 9 bases unmatched. Germline V gene lookup returns CDR1 SGHRS and CDR2 YFSETQ. There are 16 residues in the CDR3.

The TCR sequence derives from a man aged 70-80 years in good health. Sequences were obtained from blood. V and J are TRBV5-1 and TRBJ2-3; 10 bases are shared with TRBD1. CDR3: CASSEKGQGLADTQYF. DNA of the CDR3: TGCGCCAGCAGCGAAAAGGGACAGGGGTTGGCAGATACGCAGTATTTT.